These T cell receptor beta chains were read from a single sample in a study of T cell responses to AZD1222 COVID-19 vaccine. The repertoire was sequenced with immunoSEQ multiplex PCR; TCRdb's copy has only in-frame clones and lacks some. The table records approximately 150,000 clones, 91% of them present only once. The input for sequencing was peripheral blood, taken on day 0 of AZD1222 vaccination. The origin of the receptors is an adult in good health. The CDR3 runs from the conserved cysteine through the conserved F or W. Each record gives: D gene, V gene, J gene, clone size, CDR3 DNA, CDR3 protein. A D gene is named only where the DNA matches it firmly. Expanded clones get a size class; other rows say once, few or many, or leave the size out.

TRBD1	TRBV5-1	TRBJ2-3	NA	TGCGCCACCAACCCGACAGGGGGCTCAGATACGCAGTATTTT	CATNPTGGSDTQYF
TRBD2	TRBV2	TRBJ2-7	NA	TGTGCCAGCAGATCCGGACTAGCCTACGAGCAGTACTTC	CASRSGLAYEQYF
NA	TRBV21-1	TRBJ2-5	NA	TGTGCCAGCACCCCTGGGGGGGAACAAGAGACCCAGTACTTC	CASTPGGEQETQYF
NA	TRBV5-1	TRBJ2-7	NA	TGCGCCAGCAGCTTCGGGTTAACGGCTTCCTACGAGCAGTACTTC	CASSFGLTASYEQYF
NA	TRBV30	TRBJ2-3	NA	TGTGCCTGGTCGAGGTCTATCGGGGGTACGCAGTATTTT	CAWSRSIGGTQYF
NA	TRBV5-4	TRBJ2-1	NA	TGTGCCAGCAGCCCCTGGCGGGCGGCCTCCTACAATGAGCAGTTCTTC	CASSPWRAASYNEQFF
TRBD2	TRBV15	TRBJ2-3	NA	TGTGCCACCAGCACGAGCGGGGGGGCGACAGATACGCAGTATTTT	CATSTSGGATDTQYF
TRBD1	TRBV7-4	TRBJ1-4	NA	TGTGCCAGCAGCCGCAGGGGGGGCTTGGGTGAAAAACTGTTTTTT	CASSRRGGLGEKLFF
TRBD2	TRBV15	TRBJ2-3	NA	TGTGCCACCAGCAGACCTAGCGGGGGCACAGATACGCAGTATTTT	CATSRPSGGTDTQYF
NA	TRBV5-1	TRBJ2-7	NA	TGCGCCAGCAGCTTGGGTGGGAGCCTTCCGGGTGAGCAGTACTTC	CASSLGGSLPGEQYF
NA	TRBV2	TRBJ1-5	NA	TGTGACAGCCGGGGGGACCCCAATCAGCCCCAGCATTTT	CDSRGDPNQPQHF
NA	TRBV6-1	TRBJ1-2	NA	TGTGCCAGCAGTGAAGGGGGGGCTAACTATGGCTACACCTTC	CASSEGGANYGYTF
NA	TRBV5-4	TRBJ1-4	NA	TGTGCCAGCAGGCGCCAGGACGGGCCGAATGAAAAACTGTTTTTT	CASRRQDGPNEKLFF
NA	TRBV19	TRBJ2-7	once	TGTGCCAGTAGTGCCGCGGCGACAAAAGACTACGAGCAGTACTTC	CASSAAATKDYEQYF
NA	TRBV24-1	TRBJ1-5	NA	TGTGCCACCAGTGATGACGGGAGCCAGCCCCAGCATTTT	CATSDDGSQPQHF
TRBD2	TRBV5-1	TRBJ2-1	NA	TGCGCCAGCAGCTTGGCGGGACTAGCCAGGAATGAGCAGTTCTTC	CASSLAGLARNEQFF
NA	TRBV2	TRBJ1-2	NA	TGTGCCAGCAGTGAAGACGGGGAGGACTATGGCTACACCTTC	CASSEDGEDYGYTF
NA	TRBV2	TRBJ2-7	NA	TGTGCCAGCCGTTCCTCACCTCCCATATACGAGCAGTACTTC	CASRSSPPIYEQYF
TRBD2	TRBV7-3	TRBJ2-1	NA	TGTGCCAGCAGCCAGACTAGCGGGGGTTTCTATGAGCAGTTCTTC	CASSQTSGGFYEQFF
TRBD1	TRBV7-6	TRBJ2-7	NA	TGTGCCAGCAGCCCTGATACAGGGGGCATCAACGAGCAGTACTTC	CASSPDTGGINEQYF
NA	TRBV6-5	TRBJ1-1	once	TGTGCCAGCAGTTCCGCTGGGGCAGAGAACACTGAAGCTTTCTTT	CASSSAGAENTEAFF
TRBD1	TRBV10-3	TRBJ2-5	NA	TGTGCCATCAGTGCGGACAGGGAGGAGACCCAGTACTTC	CAISADREETQYF
NA	TRBV18	TRBJ1-1	once	TGTGCCAGCTCACCATTGGGCAGTTCGAACACTGAAGCTTTCTTT	CASSPLGSSNTEAFF
TRBD1	TRBV7-9	TRBJ2-7	once	TGTGCCAGCAGCTCGAACCAGGGACAGGGCGTGAACGAGCAGTACTTC	CASSSNQGQGVNEQYF
TRBD2	TRBV14	TRBJ2-1	NA	TGTGCCAGCAGCCCGTGGGGTAGCGGGGTCAATGAGCAGTTCTTC	CASSPWGSGVNEQFF
NA	TRBV5-1	TRBJ2-5	NA	TGCGCCAGCAGCAAGGTCACCGGGGCGTACCAAGAGACCCAGTACTTC	CASSKVTGAYQETQYF
NA	TRBV10-2	TRBJ2-7	NA	TGCGCCAGCAGTCCCATGAGATATGGGGGGACGGGAAAGGGCGAGCAGTACTTC	CASSPMRYGGTGKGEQYF
NA	TRBV6-2/TRBV6-3	TRBJ2-2	NA	TGTGCCAGCAGTTACGTCCTGGAAACCGGGGAGCTGTTTTTT	CASSYVLETGELFF
NA	TRBV19	TRBJ1-3	NA	TGTGCCAGTAGTATAAGGGGAGGCTCTGGAAACACCATATATTTT	CASSIRGGSGNTIYF
NA	TRBV9	TRBJ1-2	once	TGTGCCAGCAGCGCGGTGGAGGGTTATCGCTACACCTTC	CASSAVEGYRYTF
NA	TRBV5-6	TRBJ1-3	NA	TGTGCCAGCAGCTTGGGGCAGGGCCTGTCTGGAAACACCATATATTTT	CASSLGQGLSGNTIYF
NA	TRBV11-3	TRBJ2-5	NA	TGTGCCAGCAGCTTAGGGGGAACCGGGTACCAAGAGACCCAGTACTTC	CASSLGGTGYQETQYF
TRBD1	TRBV18	TRBJ2-6	NA	TGTGCCAGCTCACCAACGAGGACAGGGGGCAACACGGGGGCCAACGTCCTGACTTTC	CASSPTRTGGNTGANVLTF
NA	TRBV3-1/TRBV3-2	TRBJ1-3	NA	TGTGCCAGCCGAATCGGCGGCGGCTCTGGAAACACCATATATTTT	CASRIGGGSGNTIYF
NA	TRBV27	TRBJ1-3	NA	TGTGCCAGCAGTTTTACCCTCCAGGGACACACCATATATTTT	CASSFTLQGHTIYF
NA	TRBV5-6	TRBJ1-5	NA	TGTGCCAGCAGCTTGGGGGCCGCAGCGGGTTATCAGCCCCAGCATTTT	CASSLGAAAGYQPQHF
NA	TRBV27	TRBJ1-2	few	TGTGCCAGCTGCCTTTCCGGGGGGCAGGGCTACACCTTC	CASCLSGGQGYTF